Below are 5 T cell receptor beta chains sequenced from a single sample in a study of CD8+CD57+ T cells in acquired aplastic anemia. TCR beta VDJ and CDR3 were profiled, and genomic DNA was the template. TCRdb analysed the reads with MiXCR anew, one entry per CDR3 protein. The sample has 200,000 to 250,000 distinct CDR3 sequences, around 60% seen once. The sample was sorted CD4+, CD8+, or CD8+CD57+ T cells (not recorded which) from PBMCs. These TCRs come from a human donor in good health.

The chain recombines TRBV20-1 with TRBJ1-6; D is ambiguous. This CDR3 is built from 19 residues. Germline CDR1 reads DFQATT; CDR2 reads SNEGSKA (reference sequence). V was clipped by 3 bases and J by 10 bases, with 31 bases between them. The CDR3 DNA reads TGCAGTGCTAGTCCCCCTACTAGCGGACCTGCAGTTTATCGGTCACCCCTCCACTTT. The encoded protein is CSASPPTSGPAVYRSPLHF.

This chain links TRBV10-3 with TRBJ2-1; 10 bases agree with TRBD1. The V gene's germline CDR1 is ENHRY and CDR2 SYGVKD. The CDR3 contains 18 residues. After removal of 3 bases from V and 4 bases from J, the junction contained 12 bases not matched to a gene. The CDR3 bases are TGTGCCATCAGTGATATAGCGACAGGGGGCGGACGATACAATGAGCAGTTCTTC. Protein product: CAISDIATGGGRYNEQFF.

V and J are TRBV24-1 and TRBJ1-5; the D is unclear. Germline CDR1 reads KGHDR; CDR2 reads SFDVKD. This CDR3 region has 13 residues. V was pared by 7 bases and J by 5 bases, with 11 bases between. This chain's CDR3 is CATSLRGDQPQHF. CDR3 DNA: TGTGCCACCAGCCTTCGGGGTGATCAGCCCCAGCATTTT.

This clonotype was observed a few times. The chain joins TRBV7-9 to TRBJ1-1; tentatively, D is TRBD1 (5 bases). Trimming took 6 bases from V and 1 from J, leaving 12 bases between them. This CDR3 is built from 14 residues. Per germline, CDR1 SEHNR and CDR2 FQNEAQ (reference sequence). The CDR3: CASRMAGRNTEAFF. CDR3 nucleotides: TGTGCCAGCAGAATGGCGGGACGGAACACTGAAGCTTTCTTT.

This clonotype was observed many times. V and J are TRBV25-1 and TRBJ2-5; 9 nucleotides agree with TRBD1. CDR1 and CDR2 from the germline V gene are MGHDK and SYGVNS. This CDR3 comprises 14 residues. Losses at the gene ends were 2 bases for V and 2 bases for J; bases not matched to a gene: 0. CDR3 in DNA: TGTGCCAGCAGTGAAGGACAGGGGCAAGAGACCCAGTACTTC. It encodes CASSEGQGQETQYF.